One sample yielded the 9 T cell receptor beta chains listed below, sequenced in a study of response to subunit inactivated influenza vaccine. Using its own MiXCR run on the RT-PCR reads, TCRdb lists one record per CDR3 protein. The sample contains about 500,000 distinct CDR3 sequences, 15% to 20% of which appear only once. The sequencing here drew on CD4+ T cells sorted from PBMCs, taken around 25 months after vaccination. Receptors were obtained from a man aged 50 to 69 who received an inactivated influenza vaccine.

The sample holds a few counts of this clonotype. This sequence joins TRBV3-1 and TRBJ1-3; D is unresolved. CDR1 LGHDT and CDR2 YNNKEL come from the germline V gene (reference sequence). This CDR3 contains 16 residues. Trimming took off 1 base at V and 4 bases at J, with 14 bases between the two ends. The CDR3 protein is CASSQGEGIAGNTIYF. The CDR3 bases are TGTGCCAGCAGCCAAGGGGAAGGGATCGCCGGAAACACCATATATTTT.

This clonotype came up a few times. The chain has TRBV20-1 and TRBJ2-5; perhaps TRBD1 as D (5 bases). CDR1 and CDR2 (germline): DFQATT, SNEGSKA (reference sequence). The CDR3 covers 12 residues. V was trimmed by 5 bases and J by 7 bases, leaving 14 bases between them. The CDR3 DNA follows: TGCAGTGCTGACAGACCCGAGCGGACCCAGTACTTC. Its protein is CSADRPERTQYF.

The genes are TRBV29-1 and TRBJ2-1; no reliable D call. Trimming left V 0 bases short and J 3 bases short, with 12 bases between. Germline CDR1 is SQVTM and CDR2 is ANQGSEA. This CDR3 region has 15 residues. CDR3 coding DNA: TGCAGCGTTGAAGATAGTGTCGGCGTCTACAATGAGCAGTTCTTC. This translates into CSVEDSVGVYNEQFF.

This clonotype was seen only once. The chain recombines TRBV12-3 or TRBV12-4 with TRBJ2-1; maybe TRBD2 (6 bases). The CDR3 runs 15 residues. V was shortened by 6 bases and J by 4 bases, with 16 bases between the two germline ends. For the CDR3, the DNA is TGTGCCAGCAGGCCTTGGGGGACTCCATACAATGAGCAGTTCTTC. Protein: CASRPWGTPYNEQFF.

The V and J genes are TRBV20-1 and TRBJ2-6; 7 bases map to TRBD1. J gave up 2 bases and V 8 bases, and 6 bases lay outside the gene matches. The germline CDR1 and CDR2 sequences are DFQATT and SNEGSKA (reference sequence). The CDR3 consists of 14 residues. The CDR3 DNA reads TGCAGTCCAACAGGGGCTCCTGGGGCCAACGTCCTGACTTTC. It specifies CSPTGAPGANVLTF.

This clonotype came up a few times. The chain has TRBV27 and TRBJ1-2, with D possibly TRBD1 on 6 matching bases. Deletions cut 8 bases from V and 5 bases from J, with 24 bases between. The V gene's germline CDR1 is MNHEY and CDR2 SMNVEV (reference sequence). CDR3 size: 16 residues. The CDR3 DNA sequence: TGTGCCAGCTCTTACGTAGGGGGGGCAGCGGAATATGGCTACACCTTC. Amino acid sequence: CASSYVGGAAEYGYTF.

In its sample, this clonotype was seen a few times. The chain's CDR3 is CASSAGEVQFF. The CDR3 DNA reads as TGTGCCAGCAGTGCAGGGGAGGTGCAGTTCTTC. This chain connects TRBV6-1 to TRBJ2-1, with D tentatively TRBD1 or TRBD2 (6 bases each). V lost 4 bases and J 12 bases, leaving 10 bases between the germline ends. Germline V lookup: CDR1 MNHNS, CDR2 SASEGT. The CDR3 consists of 11 residues.

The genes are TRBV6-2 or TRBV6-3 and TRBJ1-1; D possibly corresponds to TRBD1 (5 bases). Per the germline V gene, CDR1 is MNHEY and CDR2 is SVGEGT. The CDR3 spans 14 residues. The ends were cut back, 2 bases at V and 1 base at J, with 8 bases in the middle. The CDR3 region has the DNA TGTGCCAGCAGTTACGTAGGGGCGAACACTGAAGCTTTCTTT. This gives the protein CASSYVGANTEAFF.

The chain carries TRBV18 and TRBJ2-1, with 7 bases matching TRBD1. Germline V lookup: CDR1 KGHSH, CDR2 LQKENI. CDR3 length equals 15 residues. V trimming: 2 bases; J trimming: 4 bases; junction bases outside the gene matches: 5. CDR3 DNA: TGTGCCAGCTCACCAACGGGACAGATATACAATGAGCAGTTCTTC. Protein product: CASSPTGQIYNEQFF.